Listed below are T cell receptor beta chains from one sample, sequenced in a study of graft-versus-host responses after intestinal transplantation. The method was immunoSEQ multiplex PCR; TCRdb's version includes in-frame clones alone and lacks a portion of them. The sample carries about 1,200 clones, approximately 83% recorded once. The sequencing used PBMCs, collected 7 days after intestinal transplantation. The receptors derive from a human patient who received an intestinal transplant, so some T cells may come from the graft donor. Each CDR3 is given with its conserved first and last residue. The D gene is left open where the match is weak. Only part of the rows carry a size: once, few, many, or a class if the clone is expanded.

D gene: TRBD1
clone size: NA
J gene: TRBJ2-7
V gene: TRBV5-6
CDR3 DNA: TGTGCCAGCAGCTTAAGAGTTTCCGGGACAGGGTGCGAGCAGTACTTC
CDR3 protein: CASSLRVSGTGCEQYF

D gene: NA
clone size: once
J gene: TRBJ1-3
V gene: TRBV5-6
CDR3 DNA: TGTGCCAGCGGCTTGACCGGGTCTGGAAACACCATATATTTT
CDR3 protein: CASGLTGSGNTIYF

D gene: TRBD2
clone size: NA
J gene: TRBJ2-3
V gene: TRBV4-1
CDR3 DNA: TGCGCCAGCAGCCAAAGGAGTAGCGGGGTGGATACGCAGTATTTT
CDR3 protein: CASSQRSSGVDTQYF

D gene: NA
clone size: NA
J gene: TRBJ2-3
V gene: TRBV19
CDR3 DNA: TGTGCCAGTAGTGAGGCCACAGATACGCAGTATTTT
CDR3 protein: CASSEATDTQYF

D gene: TRBD2
clone size: NA
J gene: TRBJ2-1
V gene: TRBV5-1
CDR3 DNA: TGCGCCAGCAGCTTGGGCGGGAGAGGGGCGAACAATGAGCAGTTCTTC
CDR3 protein: CASSLGGRGANNEQFF

D gene: TRBD1
clone size: NA
J gene: TRBJ2-7
V gene: TRBV27
CDR3 DNA: TGTGCCAGCAGTTTCTTTAGTCGGCCAGGGGGCTACGAGCAGTACTTC
CDR3 protein: CASSFFSRPGGYEQYF

D gene: TRBD1
clone size: once
J gene: TRBJ2-1
V gene: TRBV6-5
CDR3 DNA: TGTGCCAGCAGTTGGACAGGGCTTACCTACAATGAGCAGTTCTTC
CDR3 protein: CASSWTGLTYNEQFF

D gene: TRBD1
clone size: NA
J gene: TRBJ2-7
V gene: TRBV30
CDR3 DNA: TGTGCCTGGACCCCGGGACAGGGAGATCGCGAGCAGTACTTC
CDR3 protein: CAWTPGQGDREQYF

D gene: NA
clone size: once
J gene: TRBJ1-1
V gene: TRBV6-6
CDR3 DNA: TGTGCCAGCAGTTACTCGGAGTGGAACACTGAAGCTTTCTTT
CDR3 protein: CASSYSEWNTEAFF

D gene: NA
clone size: NA
J gene: TRBJ2-7
V gene: TRBV19
CDR3 DNA: TGTGCCAGTAGGCCGTGGGCGGGGCCGATCTACGAGCAGTACTTC
CDR3 protein: CASRPWAGPIYEQYF

D gene: NA
clone size: few
J gene: TRBJ2-5
V gene: TRBV5-1
CDR3 DNA: TGCGCCAGCAGCTTGGGCTGGGGCGGGGACCCGACCCAGTACTTC
CDR3 protein: CASSLGWGGDPTQYF

D gene: TRBD2
clone size: few
J gene: TRBJ2-5
V gene: TRBV27
CDR3 DNA: TGTGCCAGCAGTTTATCTAGCGGGGGGTTACAAGAGACCCAGTACTTC
CDR3 protein: CASSLSSGGLQETQYF

D gene: TRBD2
clone size: NA
J gene: TRBJ2-7
V gene: TRBV28
CDR3 DNA: TGTGCCAGCAGTTTGTCAGCGGGAGGGCCTAACGAGCAGTACTTC
CDR3 protein: CASSLSAGGPNEQYF

D gene: TRBD2
clone size: NA
J gene: TRBJ2-7
V gene: TRBV7-9
CDR3 DNA: TGTGCCAGCAGCCACCCGAAGGCGGGGGGCTCCTACGAGCAGTACTTC
CDR3 protein: CASSHPKAGGSYEQYF